The 6 T cell receptor beta chains listed next were all sequenced from one sample in a study of CD8+CD57+ T cells in acquired aplastic anemia. Template material for TCR beta VDJ and CDR3 profiling consisted of genomic DNA. TCRdb used MiXCR to reprocess the reads, holding one entry per CDR3 protein. The repertoire has 50,000 to 70,000 distinct CDR3 sequences, around 50% of them found once; the top ten carry 2% to 2.5%. The source material was sorted CD4+, CD8+, or CD8+CD57+ T cells (not recorded which) from PBMCs. The receptors stem from a human donor in good health, serving as a control.

The chain couples TRBV5-5 to TRBJ1-2, with D unclear. Germline-derived CDR1 and CDR2 are SGHKS and YYEKEE (reference sequence). The CDR3 extends over 17 amino acids. V lost 4 bases and J 4 bases, leaving 23 bases between the germline ends. The CDR3: CASSHPSGRARGYGYTF. The CDR3 DNA follows: TGTGCCAGCAGCCACCCTAGCGGGAGGGCACGGGGCTATGGCTACACCTTC.

This clonotype was observed many times. The J gene is TRBJ2-5, the V gene TRBV30; TRBD2 agrees at 8 bases. Per germline, CDR1 GTSNPN and CDR2 SVGIG (reference sequence). The trim removed 0 bases at V and 5 bases at J, leaving 5 bases unmatched. This CDR3 is built from 14 residues. The CDR3 spells CAWSVSGGLETQYF. The DNA of the CDR3 is TGTGCCTGGAGTGTATCGGGGGGGTTGGAGACCCAGTACTTC.

The chain has TRBV20-1 and TRBJ1-2; D is unresolved. CDR3 size: 13 residues. CDR1 DFQATT and CDR2 SNEGSKA come from the germline V gene (reference sequence). The V end lost 6 bases, the J end lost 6 bases, and 17 bases lay between the germline ends. The CDR3 sequence is CSAVLPYTDGYTF. In DNA form, the CDR3 reads TGCAGTGCCGTTTTACCGTACACCGATGGCTACACCTTC.

V is TRBV7-3 and J is TRBJ1-2; TRBD1 matches at 12 bases. Trimming at V came to 5 bases and at J to 6 bases, leaving 7 bases not matched to a gene. The CDR3 loop spans 15 amino acids. Germline V lookup: CDR1 SGHTA, CDR2 FQGTGA. This CDR3 is CASSPGTGGGNGYTF. CDR3 DNA: TGTGCCAGCAGCCCCGGGACAGGGGGCGGGAATGGCTACACCTTC.

The chain combines TRBV2 with TRBJ2-3, with 10 bases fitting TRBD2. The germline CDR1 and CDR2 sequences are SNHLY and FYNNEI. This CDR3 contains 16 residues. After removal of 3 bases from V and 5 bases from J, the junction contained 8 bases not matched to a gene. CDR3 residues: CASSDPSGSGRDTQYF. CDR3 sequence (DNA): TGTGCCAGCAGTGATCCTAGCGGGAGCGGTAGAGATACGCAGTATTTT.

The chain is built from TRBV9 and TRBJ1-2; D is perhaps TRBD1 (5 bases). Germline V gene sequence: CDR1 SGDLS, CDR2 YYNGEE. This CDR3 has 12 amino acids. V lost 5 bases and J 8 bases, leaving 13 bases between the germline ends. DNA of the CDR3: TGTGCCAGCAGTTACCAGGGCTACGGCTACACCTTC. Translation gives CASSYQGYGYTF.